The sequence of this T cell receptor beta chain was determined in a study of human T cells and chemical hapten exposure. For the study at large: An area of 2 cm by 2 cm on upper inner arm skin received 2% DPC for sensitization.

Germline V gene lookup returns CDR1 MDHEN and CDR2 SYDVKM. The CDR3 runs to 12 residues. Trimming removed 3 bases from V and 5 bases from J, with 5 bases in between. Regarding time point: patch test 2, 6 weeks after DPC sensitization. Treatment of the sample: therapeutic diphenylcyclopropenone sensitization with weekly scalp DPC. TCRdb re-analysed the RACE reads in MiXCR, keeping a single row per CDR3 protein. The table records about 84,000 distinct CDR3 sequences, 8.5% to 12% of them present only once. This clonotype was detected ten times or more. The rearrangement links TRBV28 to TRBJ1-5, with D perhaps matching TRBD1 (5 bases). The TCR sequence derives from a woman aged 50 to 60 with alopecia areata. Some clones in this sample may be carry-over from other donors' samples. The material sequenced was whole blood, taken in connection with sensitization to the hapten diphenylcyclopropenone (DPC). Written as DNA, the CDR3 is TGTGCCAGCAGTTTCAGGGATCAGCCCCAGCATTTT. Translating it yields CASSFRDQPQHF. The full variable domain, with the rest looked up from reference TRBV28 and TRBJ1-5, is DVKVTQSSRYLVKRTGEKVFLECVQDMDHENMFWYRQDPGLGLRLIYFSYDVKMKEKGDIPEGYSVSREKKERFSLILESASTNQTSMYLCASSFRDQPQHFGDGTRLSIL.